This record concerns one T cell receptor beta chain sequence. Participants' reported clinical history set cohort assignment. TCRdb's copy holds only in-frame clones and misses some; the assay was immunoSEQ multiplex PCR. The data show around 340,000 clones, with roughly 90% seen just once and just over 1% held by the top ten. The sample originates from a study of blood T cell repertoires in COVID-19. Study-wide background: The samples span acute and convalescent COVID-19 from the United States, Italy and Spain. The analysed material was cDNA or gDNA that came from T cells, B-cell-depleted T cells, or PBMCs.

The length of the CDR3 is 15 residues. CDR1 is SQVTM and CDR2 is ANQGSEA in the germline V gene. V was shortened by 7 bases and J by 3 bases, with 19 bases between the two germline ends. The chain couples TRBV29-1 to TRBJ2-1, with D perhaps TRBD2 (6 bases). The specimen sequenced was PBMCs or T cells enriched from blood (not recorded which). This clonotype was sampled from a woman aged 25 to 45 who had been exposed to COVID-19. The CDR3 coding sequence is TGCAGCGGTGGGGCTGGGGGGAGAGGCTACAATGAGCAGTTCTTC. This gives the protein CSGGAGGRGYNEQFF.